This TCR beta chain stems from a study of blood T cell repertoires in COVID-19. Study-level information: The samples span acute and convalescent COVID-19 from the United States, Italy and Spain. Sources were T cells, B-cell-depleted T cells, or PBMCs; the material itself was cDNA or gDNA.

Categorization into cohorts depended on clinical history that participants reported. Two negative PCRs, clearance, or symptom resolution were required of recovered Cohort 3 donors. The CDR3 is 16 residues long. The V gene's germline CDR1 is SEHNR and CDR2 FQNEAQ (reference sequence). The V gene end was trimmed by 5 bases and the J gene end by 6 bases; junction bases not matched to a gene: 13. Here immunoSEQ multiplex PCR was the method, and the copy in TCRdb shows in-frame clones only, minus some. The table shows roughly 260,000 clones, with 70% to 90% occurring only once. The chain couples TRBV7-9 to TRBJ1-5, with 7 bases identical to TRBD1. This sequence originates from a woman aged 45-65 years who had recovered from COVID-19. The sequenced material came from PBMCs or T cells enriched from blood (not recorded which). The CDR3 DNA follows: TGTGCCAGCAGCCCCCGGACAGGAGGAGTGGGTCAGCCCCAGCATTTT. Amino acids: CASSPRTGGVGQPQHF.